This T cell receptor (beta chain) came from a study of shared clonotypes between healthy human individuals. The CDR3 contains 14 residues. Trimming cost V 1 base and J 7 bases, with 10 bases left between them. Germline V gives CDR1 SGHVS, CDR2 FQNEAQ. This clone was picked up many times. The antigen remains undetermined. General study results and limits: Generally, naive subsets came out with larger estimated richness than memory subsets.

Generated by immunoSEQ multiplex PCR, the TCRdb table keeps only in-frame clones and is missing some. Among about a million clones listed, roughly 80% were seen once. The genes are TRBV7-8 and TRBJ2-2; TRBD1 might be the D (6 bases). The receptor was isolated from a man aged 18 to 30 in good health. Some clones in this sample may be carry-over from other donors' samples. Sequencing used memory CD4+ T cells from PBMCs. The subset denotes: CD45RA-negative fraction. The CDR3 loop reads CASSLDRAGGELFF. CDR3 nucleotides: TGTGCCAGCAGCTTAGACAGGGCTGGCGGGGAGCTGTTTTTT.